This record looks at one T cell receptor (beta chain) sequence and its context. A sample-barcoded 5' primer and a J-beta primer mix were used in a second PCR of roughly 7 to 11 cycles. MiXCR was run by TCRdb on the 5' RACE reads, yielding one entry per CDR3 protein. The table lists approximately 730,000 distinct CDR3 sequences, roughly two fifths of them singletons. This sample was included in a study of blood T cells in healthy people across ages. This CDR3 is built from 18 residues. The V segment lost 1 base and the J segment 2 bases; nucleotides outside the gene matches: 9. CDR1 and CDR2 (germline): SGHTA, FQGNSA.

The sequenced sample was blood. The V gene is TRBV7-2, the J gene TRBJ2-3, with 10 bases aligning to TRBD2. The clonotype originates from a woman in her sixties or seventies in good health. In DNA form, the CDR3 reads TGTGCCAGCAGCTTAGGCCGGACTAGCGGTCCGGACACAGATACGCAGTATTTT. Protein product: CASSLGRTSGPDTDTQYF. Using reference TRBV7-2 and TRBJ2-3 for the parts outside the CDR3, the full variable domain is GAGVSQSPSNKVTEKGKDVELRCDPISGHTALYWYRQSLGQGLEFLIYFQGNSAPDKSGLPSDRFSAERTGGSVSTLTIQRTQQEDSAVYLCASSLGRTSGPDTDTQYFGPGTRLTVL.